Detailed here is one TCR beta chain. TCRdb's table, derived via immunoSEQ multiplex PCR, lists solely in-frame clones and lacks some. The sample includes hundreds of thousands of clones, roughly 87% seen only once; the top ten take 3% to 3.5%. This specimen comes from a study of blood T cell repertoires in COVID-19. At the level of the study: Acute and convalescent COVID-19 specimens originated in the United States, Italy and Spain.

Trimming took off 10 bases at V and 0 bases at J, with 18 bases between the two ends. This CDR3 region has 15 residues. Germline lookup yields CDR1 ENHRY and CDR2 SYGVKD. The chain is built from TRBV10-3 and TRBJ1-2; weak D call: TRBD1 (6 bases). Sequencing was performed on peripheral blood. The receptor's source is a man between 18 and 29 years old with active or convalescent COVID-19. The CDR3 is CATRLRTETNYGYTF. The CDR3 DNA is TGTGCCACCAGACTAAGGACAGAAACTAACTATGGCTACACCTTC.